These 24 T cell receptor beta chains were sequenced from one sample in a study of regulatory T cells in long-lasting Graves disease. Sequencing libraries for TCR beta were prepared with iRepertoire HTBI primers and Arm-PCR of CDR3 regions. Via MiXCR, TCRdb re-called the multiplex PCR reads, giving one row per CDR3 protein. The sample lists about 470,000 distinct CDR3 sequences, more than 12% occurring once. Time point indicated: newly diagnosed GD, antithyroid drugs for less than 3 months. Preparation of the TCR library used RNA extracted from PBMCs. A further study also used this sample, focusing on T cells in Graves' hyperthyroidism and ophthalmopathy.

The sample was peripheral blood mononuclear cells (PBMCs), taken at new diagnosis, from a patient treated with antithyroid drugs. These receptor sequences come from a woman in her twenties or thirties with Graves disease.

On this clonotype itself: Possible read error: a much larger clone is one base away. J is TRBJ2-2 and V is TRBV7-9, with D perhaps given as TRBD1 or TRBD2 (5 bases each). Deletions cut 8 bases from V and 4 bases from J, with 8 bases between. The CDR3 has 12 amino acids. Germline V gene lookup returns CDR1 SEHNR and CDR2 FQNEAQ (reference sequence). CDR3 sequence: CASGAGTGELFF. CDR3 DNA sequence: TGTGCCAGCGGGGCGGGCACCGGGGAGCTGTTTTTT.

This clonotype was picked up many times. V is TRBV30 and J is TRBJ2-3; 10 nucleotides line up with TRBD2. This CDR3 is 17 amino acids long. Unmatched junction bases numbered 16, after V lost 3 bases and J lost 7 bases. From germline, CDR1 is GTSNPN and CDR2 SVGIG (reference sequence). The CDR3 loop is CAWRLYPPSGGVNTQYF. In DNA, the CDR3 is TGTGCCTGGAGGCTATACCCTCCTAGCGGGGGAGTTAATACGCAGTATTTT.

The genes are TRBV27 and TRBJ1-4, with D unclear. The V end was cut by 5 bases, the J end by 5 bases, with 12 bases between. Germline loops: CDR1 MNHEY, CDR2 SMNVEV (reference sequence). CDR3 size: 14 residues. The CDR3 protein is CASSRWEGNEKLFF. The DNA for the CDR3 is TGTGCCAGCAGTCGATGGGAAGGGAATGAAAAACTGTTTTTT.

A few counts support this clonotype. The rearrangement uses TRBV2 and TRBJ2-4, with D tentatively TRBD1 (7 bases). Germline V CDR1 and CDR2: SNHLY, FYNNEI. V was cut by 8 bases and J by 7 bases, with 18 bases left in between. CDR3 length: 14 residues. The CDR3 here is CASPRDRGGNIQYF. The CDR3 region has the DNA TGTGCCAGCCCCAGGGACAGAGGGGGGAACATTCAGTACTTC.

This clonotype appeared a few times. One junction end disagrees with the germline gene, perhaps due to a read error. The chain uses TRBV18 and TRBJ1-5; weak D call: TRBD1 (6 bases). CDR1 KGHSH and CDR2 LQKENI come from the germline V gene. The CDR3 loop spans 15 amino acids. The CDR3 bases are TGTACCAGCTCACCACAAGGACAGCTAAATCAGCCCCAGCATTTT. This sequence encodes CTSSPQGQLNQPQHF. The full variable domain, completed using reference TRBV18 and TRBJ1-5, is NAGVMQNPRHLVRRRGQEARLRCSPMKGHSHVYWYRQLPEEGLKFMVYLQKENIIDESGMPKERFSAEFPKEGPSILRIQQVVRGDSAAYFCTSSPQGQLNQPQHFGDGTRLSIL.

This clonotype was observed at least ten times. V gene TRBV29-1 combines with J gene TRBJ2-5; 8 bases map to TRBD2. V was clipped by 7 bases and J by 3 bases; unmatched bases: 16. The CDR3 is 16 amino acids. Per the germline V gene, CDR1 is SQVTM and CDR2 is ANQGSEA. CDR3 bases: TGCAGCGGGAAAAGGGGGTCCCTACTAGCGGAAGAGACCCAGTACTTC. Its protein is CSGKRGSLLAEETQYF.

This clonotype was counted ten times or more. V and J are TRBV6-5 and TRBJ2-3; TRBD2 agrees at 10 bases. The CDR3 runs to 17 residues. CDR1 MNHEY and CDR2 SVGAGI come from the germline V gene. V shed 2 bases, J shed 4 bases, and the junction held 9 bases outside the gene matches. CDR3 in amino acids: CASSYGLAEGEPDTQYF. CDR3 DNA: TGTGCCAGCAGTTACGGACTAGCGGAGGGGGAACCAGATACGCAGTATTTT.

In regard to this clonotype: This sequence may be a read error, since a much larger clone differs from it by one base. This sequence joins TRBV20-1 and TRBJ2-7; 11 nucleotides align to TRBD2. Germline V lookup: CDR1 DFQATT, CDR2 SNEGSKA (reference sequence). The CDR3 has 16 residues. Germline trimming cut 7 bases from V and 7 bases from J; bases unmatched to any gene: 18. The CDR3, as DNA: TGCAGTGGGACTAGCGGGCGAAGTCTCTCCTACAATGAGCAGTACTTC. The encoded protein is CSGTSGRSLSYNEQYF.

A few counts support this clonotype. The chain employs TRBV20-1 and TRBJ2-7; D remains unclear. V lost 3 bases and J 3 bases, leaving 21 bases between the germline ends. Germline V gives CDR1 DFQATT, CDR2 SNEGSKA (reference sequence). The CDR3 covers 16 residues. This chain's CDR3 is CSARGPGGKEFYEQYF. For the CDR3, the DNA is TGCAGTGCTAGGGGCCCCGGTGGAAAAGAATTCTACGAGCAGTACTTC.

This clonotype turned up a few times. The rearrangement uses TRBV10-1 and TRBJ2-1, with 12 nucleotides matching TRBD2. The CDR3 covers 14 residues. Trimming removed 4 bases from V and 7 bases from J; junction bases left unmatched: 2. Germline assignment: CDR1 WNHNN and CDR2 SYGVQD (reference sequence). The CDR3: CASSGGTSGNEQFF. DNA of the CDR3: TGCGCCAGCAGTGGGGGGACTAGCGGGAATGAGCAGTTCTTC.

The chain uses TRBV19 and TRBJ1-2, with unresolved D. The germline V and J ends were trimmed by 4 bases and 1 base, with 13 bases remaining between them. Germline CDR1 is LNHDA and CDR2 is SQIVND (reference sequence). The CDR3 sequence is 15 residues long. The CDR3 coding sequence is TGTGCCAGTAGTACCCGGGGTACTTTTAACTATGGCTACACCTTC. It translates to CASSTRGTFNYGYTF.

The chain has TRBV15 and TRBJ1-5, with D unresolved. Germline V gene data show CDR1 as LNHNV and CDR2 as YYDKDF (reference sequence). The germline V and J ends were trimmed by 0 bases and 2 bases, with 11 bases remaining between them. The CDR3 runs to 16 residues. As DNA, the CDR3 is TGTGCCACCAGCAGAGATCGGGAGTTTGGCAATCAGCCCCAGCATTTT. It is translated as CATSRDREFGNQPQHF.

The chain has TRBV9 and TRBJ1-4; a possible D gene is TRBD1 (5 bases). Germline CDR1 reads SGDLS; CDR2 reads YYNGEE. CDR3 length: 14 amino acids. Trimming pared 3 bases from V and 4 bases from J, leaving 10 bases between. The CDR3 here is CASSAAGVNEKLFF. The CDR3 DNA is TGTGCCAGCAGCGCCGCGGGGGTTAATGAAAAACTGTTTTTT.

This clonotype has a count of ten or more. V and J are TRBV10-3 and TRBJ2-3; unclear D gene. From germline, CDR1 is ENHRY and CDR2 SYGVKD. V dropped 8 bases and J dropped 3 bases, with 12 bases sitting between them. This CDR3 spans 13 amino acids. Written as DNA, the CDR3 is TGTGCCATCTGGGCGTTGGGGACAGATACGCAGTATTTT. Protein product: CAIWALGTDTQYF.

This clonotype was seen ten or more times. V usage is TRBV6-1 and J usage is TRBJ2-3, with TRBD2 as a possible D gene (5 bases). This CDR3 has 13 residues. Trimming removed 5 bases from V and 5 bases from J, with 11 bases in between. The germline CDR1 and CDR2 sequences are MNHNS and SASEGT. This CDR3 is CASSRGPQDTQYF. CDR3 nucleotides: TGTGCCAGCAGTCGCGGGCCCCAAGATACGCAGTATTTT.

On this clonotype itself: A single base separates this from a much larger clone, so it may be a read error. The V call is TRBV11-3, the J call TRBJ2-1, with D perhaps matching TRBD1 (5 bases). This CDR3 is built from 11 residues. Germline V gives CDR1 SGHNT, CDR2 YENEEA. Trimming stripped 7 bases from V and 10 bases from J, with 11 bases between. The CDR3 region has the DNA TGTGCCAGCAAGCTTAGGGGCGAGCAGTTCTTC. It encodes CASKLRGEQFF.

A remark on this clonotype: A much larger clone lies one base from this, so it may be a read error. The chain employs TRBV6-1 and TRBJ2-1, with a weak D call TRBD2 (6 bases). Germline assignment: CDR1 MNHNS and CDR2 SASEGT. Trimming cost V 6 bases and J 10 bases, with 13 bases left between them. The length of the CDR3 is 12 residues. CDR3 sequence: CASSEGLGEQFF. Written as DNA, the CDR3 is TGTGCCAGCAGCGAGGGACTGGGCGAGCAGTTCTTC.

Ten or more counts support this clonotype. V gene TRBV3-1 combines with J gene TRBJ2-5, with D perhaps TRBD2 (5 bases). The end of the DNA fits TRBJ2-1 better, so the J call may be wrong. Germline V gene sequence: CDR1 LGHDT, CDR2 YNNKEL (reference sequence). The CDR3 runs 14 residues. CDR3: CASSQALARGAQFF. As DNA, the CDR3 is TGTGCCAGCAGCCAAGCCCTTGCCCGGGGTGCGCAGTTCTTC.

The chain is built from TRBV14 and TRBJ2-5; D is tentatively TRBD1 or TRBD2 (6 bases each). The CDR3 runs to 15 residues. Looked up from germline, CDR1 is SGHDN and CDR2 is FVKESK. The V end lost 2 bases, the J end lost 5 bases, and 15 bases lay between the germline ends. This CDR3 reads CASSQNSGGGETQYF. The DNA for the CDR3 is TGTGCCAGCAGCCAAAATTCCGGGGGCGGGGAGACCCAGTACTTC. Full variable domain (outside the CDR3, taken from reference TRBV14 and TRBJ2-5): EAGVTQFPSHSVIEKGQTVTLRCDPISGHDNLYWYRRVMGKEIKFLLHFVKESKQDESGMPNNRFLAERTGGTYSTLKVQPAELEDSGVYFCASSQNSGGGETQYFGPGTRLLVL.

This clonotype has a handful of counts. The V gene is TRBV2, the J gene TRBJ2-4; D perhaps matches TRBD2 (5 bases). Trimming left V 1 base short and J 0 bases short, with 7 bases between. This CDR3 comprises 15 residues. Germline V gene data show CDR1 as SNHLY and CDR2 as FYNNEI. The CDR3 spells CASSEDGLAKNIQYF. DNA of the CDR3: TGTGCCAGCAGTGAAGACGGACTAGCCAAAAACATTCAGTACTTC.

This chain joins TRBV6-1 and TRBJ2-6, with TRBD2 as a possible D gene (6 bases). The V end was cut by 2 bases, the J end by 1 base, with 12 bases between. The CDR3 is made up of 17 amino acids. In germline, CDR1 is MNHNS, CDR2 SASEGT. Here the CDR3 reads CASSEIVGRSGANVLTF. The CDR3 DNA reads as TGTGCCAGCAGTGAAATTGTAGGGAGGTCTGGGGCCAACGTCCTGACTTTC.

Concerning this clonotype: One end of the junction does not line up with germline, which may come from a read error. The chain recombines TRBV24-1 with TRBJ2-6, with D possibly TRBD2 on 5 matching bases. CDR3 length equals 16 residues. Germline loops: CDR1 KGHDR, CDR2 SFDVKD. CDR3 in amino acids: CATSDLSDSEANVLTF. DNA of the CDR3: TGTGCCACCAGTGATTTGTCGGACTCTGAGGCCAACGTCCTGACTTTC.

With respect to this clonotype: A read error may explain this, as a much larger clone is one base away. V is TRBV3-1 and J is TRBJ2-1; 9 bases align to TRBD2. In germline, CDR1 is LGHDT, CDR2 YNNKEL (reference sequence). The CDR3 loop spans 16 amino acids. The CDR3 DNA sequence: TGTGCCAGCAGCCAACAGGGGACTAGCTCCTACAATGATCAGTTCTTC. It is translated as CASSQQGTSSYNDQFF.

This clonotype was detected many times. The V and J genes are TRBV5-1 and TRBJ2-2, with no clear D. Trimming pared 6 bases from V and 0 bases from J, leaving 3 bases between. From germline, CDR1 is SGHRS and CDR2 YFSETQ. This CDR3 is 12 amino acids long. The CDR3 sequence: CASNSNTGELFF. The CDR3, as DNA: TGCGCCAGCAACTCGAACACCGGGGAGCTGTTTTTT.